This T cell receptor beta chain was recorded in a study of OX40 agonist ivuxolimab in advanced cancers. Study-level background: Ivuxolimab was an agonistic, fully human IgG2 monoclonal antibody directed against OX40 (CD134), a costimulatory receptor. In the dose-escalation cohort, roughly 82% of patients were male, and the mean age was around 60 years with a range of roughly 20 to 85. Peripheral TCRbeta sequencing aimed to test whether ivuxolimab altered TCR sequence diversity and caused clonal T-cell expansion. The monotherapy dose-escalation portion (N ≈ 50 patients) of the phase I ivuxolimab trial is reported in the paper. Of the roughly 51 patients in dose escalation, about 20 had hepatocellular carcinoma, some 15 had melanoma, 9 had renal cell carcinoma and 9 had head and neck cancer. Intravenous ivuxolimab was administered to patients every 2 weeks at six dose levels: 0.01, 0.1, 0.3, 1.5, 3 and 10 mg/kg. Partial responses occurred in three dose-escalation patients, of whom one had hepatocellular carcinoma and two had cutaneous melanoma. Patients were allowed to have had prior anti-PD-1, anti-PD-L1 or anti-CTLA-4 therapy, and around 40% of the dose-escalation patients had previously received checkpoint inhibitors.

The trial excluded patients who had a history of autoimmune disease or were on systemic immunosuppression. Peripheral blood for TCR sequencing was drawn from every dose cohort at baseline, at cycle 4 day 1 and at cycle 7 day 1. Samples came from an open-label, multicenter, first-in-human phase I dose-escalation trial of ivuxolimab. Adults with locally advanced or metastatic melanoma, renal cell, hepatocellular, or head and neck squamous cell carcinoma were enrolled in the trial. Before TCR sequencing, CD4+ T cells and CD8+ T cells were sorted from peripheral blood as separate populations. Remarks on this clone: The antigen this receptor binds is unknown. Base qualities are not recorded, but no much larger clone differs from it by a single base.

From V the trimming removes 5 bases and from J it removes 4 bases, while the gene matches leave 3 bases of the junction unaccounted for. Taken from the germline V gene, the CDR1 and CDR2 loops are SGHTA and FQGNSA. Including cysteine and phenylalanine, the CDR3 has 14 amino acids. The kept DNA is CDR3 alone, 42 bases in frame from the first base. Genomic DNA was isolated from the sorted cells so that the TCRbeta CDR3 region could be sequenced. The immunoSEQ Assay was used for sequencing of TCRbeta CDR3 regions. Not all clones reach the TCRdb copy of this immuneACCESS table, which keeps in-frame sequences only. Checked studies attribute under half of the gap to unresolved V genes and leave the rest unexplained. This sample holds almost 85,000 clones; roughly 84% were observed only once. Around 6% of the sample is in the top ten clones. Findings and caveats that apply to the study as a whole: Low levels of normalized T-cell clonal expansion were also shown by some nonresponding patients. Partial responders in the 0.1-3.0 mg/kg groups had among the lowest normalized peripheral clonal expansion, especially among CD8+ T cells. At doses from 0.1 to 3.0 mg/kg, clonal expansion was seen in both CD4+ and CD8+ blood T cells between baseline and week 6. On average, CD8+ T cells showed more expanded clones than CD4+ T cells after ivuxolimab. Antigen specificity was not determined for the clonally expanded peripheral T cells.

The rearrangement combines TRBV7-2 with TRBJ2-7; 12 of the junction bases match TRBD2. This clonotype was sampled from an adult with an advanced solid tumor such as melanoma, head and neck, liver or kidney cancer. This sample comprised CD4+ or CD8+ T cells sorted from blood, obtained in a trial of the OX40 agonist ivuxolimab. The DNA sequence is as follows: TGTGCCAGCAGCGCGACTAGCGGGAGTTACGAGCAGTACTTC. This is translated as CASSATSGSYEQYF.